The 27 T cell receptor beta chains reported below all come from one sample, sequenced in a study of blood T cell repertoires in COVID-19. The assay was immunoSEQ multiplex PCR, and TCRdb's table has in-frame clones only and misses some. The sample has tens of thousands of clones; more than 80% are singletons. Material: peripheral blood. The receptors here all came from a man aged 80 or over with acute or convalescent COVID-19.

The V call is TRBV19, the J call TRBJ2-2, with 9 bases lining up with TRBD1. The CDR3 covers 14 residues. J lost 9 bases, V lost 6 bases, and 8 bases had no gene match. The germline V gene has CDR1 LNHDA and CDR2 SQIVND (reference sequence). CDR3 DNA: TGTGCCAGTAGCGGGGACAGGGATTCCTGGGAGCTGTTTTTT. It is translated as CASSGDRDSWELFF.

CDR3 sequence: CSARVREGYTF. CDR3 in DNA: TGCAGTGCTAGAGTACGGGAAGGCTACACCTTC. This chain links TRBV20-1 with TRBJ1-2, with D uncertain. Germline lookup yields CDR1 DFQATT and CDR2 SNEGSKA (reference sequence). V dropped 1 base and J dropped 8 bases, with 8 bases sitting between them. The CDR3 covers 11 residues.

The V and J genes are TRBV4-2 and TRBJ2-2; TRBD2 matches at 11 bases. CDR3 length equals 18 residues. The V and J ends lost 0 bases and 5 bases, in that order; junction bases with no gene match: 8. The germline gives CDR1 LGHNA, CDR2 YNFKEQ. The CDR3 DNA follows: TGTGCCAGCAGCCAAGAGGTAGCGGGAGGGCCCGGGACCGGGGAGCTGTTTTTT. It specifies CASSQEVAGGPGTGELFF.

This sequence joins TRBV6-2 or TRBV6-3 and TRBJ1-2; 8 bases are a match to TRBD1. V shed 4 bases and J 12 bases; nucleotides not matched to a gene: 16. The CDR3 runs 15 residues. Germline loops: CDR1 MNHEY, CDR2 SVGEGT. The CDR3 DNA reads TGTGCCAGCAGTTCTCCCACAGGGGGAACGCCATTCAACACCTTC. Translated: CASSSPTGGTPFNTF.

CDR3 sequence: CASSNSVTQYF. Here the CDR3 DNA reads TGTGCCAGCAGCAATAGTGTTACGCAGTATTTT. J is TRBJ2-3 and V is TRBV21-1; the table's D call TRBD2 went unverified against the DNA. TRBV21-1 constitutes a pseudogene. This CDR3 has 11 residues.

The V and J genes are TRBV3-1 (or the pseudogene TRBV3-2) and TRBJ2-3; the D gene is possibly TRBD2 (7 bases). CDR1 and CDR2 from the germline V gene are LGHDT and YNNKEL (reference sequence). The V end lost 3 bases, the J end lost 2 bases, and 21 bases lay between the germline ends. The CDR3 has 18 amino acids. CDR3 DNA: TGTGCCAGCAGCCACCGGGGGGCTAGCGGACCGATCACAGATACGCAGTATTTT. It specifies CASSHRGASGPITDTQYF.

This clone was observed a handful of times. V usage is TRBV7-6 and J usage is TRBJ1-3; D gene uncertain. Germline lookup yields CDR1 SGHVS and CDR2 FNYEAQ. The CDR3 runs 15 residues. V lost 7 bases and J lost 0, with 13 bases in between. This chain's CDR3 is CASTPARNSGNTIYF. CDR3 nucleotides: TGTGCCAGCACCCCCGCCAGAAACTCTGGAAACACCATATATTTT.

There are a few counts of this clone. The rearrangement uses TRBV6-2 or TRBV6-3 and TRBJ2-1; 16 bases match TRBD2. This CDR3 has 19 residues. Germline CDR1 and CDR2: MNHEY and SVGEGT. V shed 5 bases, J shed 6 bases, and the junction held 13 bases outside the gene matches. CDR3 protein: CASSLDPGTSGRAGNEQFF. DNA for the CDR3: TGTGCCAGCAGTCTTGACCCCGGGACTAGCGGGAGGGCGGGCAATGAGCAGTTCTTC.

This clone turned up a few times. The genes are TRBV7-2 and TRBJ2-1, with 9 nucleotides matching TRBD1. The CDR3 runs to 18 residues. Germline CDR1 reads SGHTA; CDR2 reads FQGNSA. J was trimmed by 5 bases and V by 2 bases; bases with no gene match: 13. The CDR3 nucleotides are TGTGCCAGCAGCTTACGGTCCGGGACAGGGATGTTGAACAATGAGCAGTTCTTC. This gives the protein CASSLRSGTGMLNNEQFF. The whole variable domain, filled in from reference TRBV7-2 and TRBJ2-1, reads GAGVSQSPSNKVTEKGKDVELRCDPISGHTALYWYRQSLGQGLEFLIYFQGNSAPDKSGLPSDRFSAERTGGSVSTLTIQRTQQEDSAVYLCASSLRSGTGMLNNEQFFGPGTRLTVL.

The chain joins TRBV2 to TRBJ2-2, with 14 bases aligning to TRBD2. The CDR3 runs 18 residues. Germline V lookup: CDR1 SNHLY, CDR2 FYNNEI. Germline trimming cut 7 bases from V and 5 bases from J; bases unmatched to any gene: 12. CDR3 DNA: TGTGCCAGCATTCGCCCGGGACTAGCGGGAGTGAGTACCGGGGAGCTGTTTTTT. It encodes CASIRPGLAGVSTGELFF.

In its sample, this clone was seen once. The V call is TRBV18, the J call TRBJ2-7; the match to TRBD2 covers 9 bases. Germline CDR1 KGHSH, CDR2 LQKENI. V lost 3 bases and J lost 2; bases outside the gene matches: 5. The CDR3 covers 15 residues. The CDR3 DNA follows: TGTGCCAGCTCACCTTGGGCGGGAGGGCCCTACGAGCAGTACTTC. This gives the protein CASSPWAGGPYEQYF. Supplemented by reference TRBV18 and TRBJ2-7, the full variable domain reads NAGVMQNPRHLVRRRGQEARLRCSPMKGHSHVYWYRQLPEEGLKFMVYLQKENIIDESGMPKERFSAEFPKEGPSILRIQQVVRGDSAAYFCASSPWAGGPYEQYFGPGTRLTVT.

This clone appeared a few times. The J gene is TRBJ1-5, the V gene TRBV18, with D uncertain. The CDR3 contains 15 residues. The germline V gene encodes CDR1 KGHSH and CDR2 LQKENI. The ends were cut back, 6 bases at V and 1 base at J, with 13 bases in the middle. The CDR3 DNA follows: TGTGCCAGCTCCACCGGGATAGGGAGCAATCAGCCCCAGCATTTT. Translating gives CASSTGIGSNQPQHF.

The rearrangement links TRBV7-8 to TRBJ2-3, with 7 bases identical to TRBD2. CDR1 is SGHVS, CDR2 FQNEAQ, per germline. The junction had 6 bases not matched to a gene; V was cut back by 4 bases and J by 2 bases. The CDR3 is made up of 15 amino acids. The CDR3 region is CASSSLGGYTDTQYF. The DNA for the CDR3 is TGTGCCAGCAGCTCACTGGGGGGGTACACAGATACGCAGTATTTT.

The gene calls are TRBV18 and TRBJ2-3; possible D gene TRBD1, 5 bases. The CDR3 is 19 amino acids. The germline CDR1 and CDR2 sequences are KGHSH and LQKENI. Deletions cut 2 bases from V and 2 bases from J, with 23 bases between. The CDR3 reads CASSPARVIPQTITDTQYF. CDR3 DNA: TGTGCCAGCTCACCAGCCAGGGTAATCCCTCAGACGATCACAGATACGCAGTATTTT.

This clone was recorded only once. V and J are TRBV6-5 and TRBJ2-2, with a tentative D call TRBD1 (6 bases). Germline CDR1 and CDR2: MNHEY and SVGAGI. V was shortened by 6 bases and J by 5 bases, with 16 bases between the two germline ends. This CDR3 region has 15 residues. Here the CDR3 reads CASSHTGPRTGELFF. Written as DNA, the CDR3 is TGTGCCAGCAGCCATACAGGGCCGCGGACCGGGGAGCTGTTTTTT.

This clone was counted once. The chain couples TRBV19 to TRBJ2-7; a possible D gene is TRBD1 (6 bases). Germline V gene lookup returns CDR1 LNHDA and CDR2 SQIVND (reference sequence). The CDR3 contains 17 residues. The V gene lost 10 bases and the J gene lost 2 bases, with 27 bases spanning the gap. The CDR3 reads CAKIPATTGKEPYEQYF. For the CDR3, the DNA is TGTGCCAAGATCCCCGCCACTACAGGGAAAGAACCCTACGAGCAGTACTTC.

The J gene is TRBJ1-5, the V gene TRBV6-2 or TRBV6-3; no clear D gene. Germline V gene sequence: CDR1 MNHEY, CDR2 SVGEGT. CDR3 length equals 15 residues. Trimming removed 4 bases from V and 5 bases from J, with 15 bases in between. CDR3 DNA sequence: TGTGCCAGCAGTTCCCTTCTGGCAGACTATCAGCCCCAGCATTTT. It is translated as CASSSLLADYQPQHF.

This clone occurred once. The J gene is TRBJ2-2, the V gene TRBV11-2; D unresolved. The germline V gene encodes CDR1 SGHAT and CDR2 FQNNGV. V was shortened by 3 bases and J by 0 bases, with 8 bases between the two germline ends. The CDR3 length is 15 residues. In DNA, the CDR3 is TGTGCCAGCAGCTTCGGTGTCACGAACACCGGGGAGCTGTTTTTT. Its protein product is CASSFGVTNTGELFF.

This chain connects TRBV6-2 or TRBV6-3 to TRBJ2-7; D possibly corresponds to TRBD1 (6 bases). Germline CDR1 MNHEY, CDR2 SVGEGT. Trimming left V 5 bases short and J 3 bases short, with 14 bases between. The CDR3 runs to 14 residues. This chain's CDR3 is CASSKQGIRYEQYF. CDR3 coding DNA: TGTGCCAGCAGTAAACAGGGTATACGCTACGAGCAGTACTTC.

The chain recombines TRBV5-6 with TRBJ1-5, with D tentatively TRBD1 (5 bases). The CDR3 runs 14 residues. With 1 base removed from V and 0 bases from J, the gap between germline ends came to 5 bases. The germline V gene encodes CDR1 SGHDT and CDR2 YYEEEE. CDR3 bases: TGTGCCAGCAGCTTGACAGGTAGCAATCAGCCCCAGCATTTT. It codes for CASSLTGSNQPQHF.

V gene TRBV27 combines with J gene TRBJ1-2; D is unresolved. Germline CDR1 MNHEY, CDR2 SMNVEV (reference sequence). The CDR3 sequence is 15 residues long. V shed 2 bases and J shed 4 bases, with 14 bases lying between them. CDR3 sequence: CASSLTRSGSYGYTF. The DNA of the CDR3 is TGTGCCAGCAGTTTAACTCGCTCGGGATCCTATGGCTACACCTTC.

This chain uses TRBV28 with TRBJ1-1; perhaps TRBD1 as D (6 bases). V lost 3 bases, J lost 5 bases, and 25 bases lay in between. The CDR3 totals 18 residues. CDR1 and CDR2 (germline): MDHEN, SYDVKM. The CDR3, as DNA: TGTGCCAGCAGTTTTCCTAAACGAAACAGGGCAGGAGGAACTGAAGCTTTCTTT. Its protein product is CASSFPKRNRAGGTEAFF.

CDR3 residues: CASTTSGTFHTDTQYF. CDR3 nucleotide sequence: TGTGCCAGCACTACTTCCGGGACATTCCACACAGATACGCAGTATTTT. The chain combines TRBV28 with TRBJ2-3, with TRBD1 as a possible D gene (6 bases). Trimming cost V 7 bases and J 2 bases, with 19 bases left between them. The germline gives CDR1 MDHEN, CDR2 SYDVKM. This CDR3 comprises 16 residues.

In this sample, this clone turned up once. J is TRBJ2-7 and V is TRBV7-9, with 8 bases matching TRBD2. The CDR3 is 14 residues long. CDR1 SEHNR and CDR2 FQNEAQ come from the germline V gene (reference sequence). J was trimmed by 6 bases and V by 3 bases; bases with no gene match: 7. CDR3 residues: CASSFPGLVGEQYF. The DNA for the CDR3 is TGTGCCAGCAGCTTTCCGGGACTAGTAGGCGAGCAGTACTTC.

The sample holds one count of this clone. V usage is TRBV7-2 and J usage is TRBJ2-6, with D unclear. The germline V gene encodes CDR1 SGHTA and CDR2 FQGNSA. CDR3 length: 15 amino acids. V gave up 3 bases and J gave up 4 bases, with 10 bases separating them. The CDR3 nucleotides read TGTGCCAGCAGCTTGCACGATCTAGGGGCCAACGTCCTGACTTTC. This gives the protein CASSLHDLGANVLTF.

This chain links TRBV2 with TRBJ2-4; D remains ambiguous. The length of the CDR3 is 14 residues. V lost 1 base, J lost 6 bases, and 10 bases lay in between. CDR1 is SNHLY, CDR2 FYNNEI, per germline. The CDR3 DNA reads TGTGCCAGCAGTGAAGTAGAGGTCAGAAACATTCAGTACTTC. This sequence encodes CASSEVEVRNIQYF.

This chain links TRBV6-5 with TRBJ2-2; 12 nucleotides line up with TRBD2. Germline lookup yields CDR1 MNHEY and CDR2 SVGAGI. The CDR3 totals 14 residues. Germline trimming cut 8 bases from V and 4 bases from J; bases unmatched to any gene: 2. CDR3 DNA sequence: TGTGCCAGCCGACTAGCGGGGGTCACCGGGGAGCTGTTTTTT. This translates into CASRLAGVTGELFF.